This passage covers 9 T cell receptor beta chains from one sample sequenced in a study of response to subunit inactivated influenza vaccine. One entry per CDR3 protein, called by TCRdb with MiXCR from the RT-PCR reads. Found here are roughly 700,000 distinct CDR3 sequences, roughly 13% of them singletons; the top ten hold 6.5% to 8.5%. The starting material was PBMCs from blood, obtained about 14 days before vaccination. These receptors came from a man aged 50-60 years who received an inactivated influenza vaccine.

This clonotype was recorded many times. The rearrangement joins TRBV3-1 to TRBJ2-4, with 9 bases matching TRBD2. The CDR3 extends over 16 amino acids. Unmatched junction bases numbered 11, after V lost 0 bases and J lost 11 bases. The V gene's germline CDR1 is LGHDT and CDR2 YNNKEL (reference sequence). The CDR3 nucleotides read TGTGCCAGCAGCCAAGACCCCAGACTAGCGGTTTCTCTTCAGTACTTC. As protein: CASSQDPRLAVSLQYF.

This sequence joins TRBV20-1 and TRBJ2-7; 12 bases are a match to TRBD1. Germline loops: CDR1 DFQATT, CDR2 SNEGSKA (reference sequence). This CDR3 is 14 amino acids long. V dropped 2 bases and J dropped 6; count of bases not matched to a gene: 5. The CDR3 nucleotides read TGCAGTGCTAGACCCGGGACAGGGGGCATCGAGCAGTACTTC. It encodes CSARPGTGGIEQYF.

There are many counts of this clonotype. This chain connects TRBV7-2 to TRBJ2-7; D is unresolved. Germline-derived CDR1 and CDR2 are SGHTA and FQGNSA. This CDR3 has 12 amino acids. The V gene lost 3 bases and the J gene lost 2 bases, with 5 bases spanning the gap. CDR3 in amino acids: CASSFLAYEQYF. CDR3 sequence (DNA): TGTGCCAGCAGCTTTCTAGCCTACGAGCAGTACTTC.

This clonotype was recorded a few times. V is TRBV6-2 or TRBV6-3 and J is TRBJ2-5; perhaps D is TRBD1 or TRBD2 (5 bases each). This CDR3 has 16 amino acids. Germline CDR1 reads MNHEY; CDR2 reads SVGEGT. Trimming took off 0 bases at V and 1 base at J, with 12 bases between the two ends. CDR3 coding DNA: TGTGCCAGCAGTTACTCGACCGACGGGGCCCAAGAGACCCAGTACTTC. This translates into CASSYSTDGAQETQYF.

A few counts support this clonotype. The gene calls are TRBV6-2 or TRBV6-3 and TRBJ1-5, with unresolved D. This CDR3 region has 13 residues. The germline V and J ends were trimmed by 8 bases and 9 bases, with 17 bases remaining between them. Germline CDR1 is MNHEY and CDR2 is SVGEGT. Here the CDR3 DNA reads TGTGCCAGCGGTTTGGGGTTTACGAGGCCCCAGCATTTT. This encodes CASGLGFTRPQHF.

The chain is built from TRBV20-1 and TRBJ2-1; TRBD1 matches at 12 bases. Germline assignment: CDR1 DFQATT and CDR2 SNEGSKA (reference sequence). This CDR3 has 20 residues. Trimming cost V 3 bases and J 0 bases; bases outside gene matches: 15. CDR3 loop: CSAREIPGQGAFRSYNEQFF. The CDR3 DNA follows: TGCAGTGCTAGGGAAATACCGGGACAGGGGGCCTTCCGCTCCTACAATGAGCAGTTCTTC.

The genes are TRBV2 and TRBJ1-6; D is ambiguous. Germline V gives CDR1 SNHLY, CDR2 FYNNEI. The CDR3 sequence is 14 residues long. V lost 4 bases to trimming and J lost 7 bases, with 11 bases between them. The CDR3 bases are TGTGCCAGCAGTGTGGCAGACACGAATTCACCCCTCCACTTT. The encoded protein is CASSVADTNSPLHF.

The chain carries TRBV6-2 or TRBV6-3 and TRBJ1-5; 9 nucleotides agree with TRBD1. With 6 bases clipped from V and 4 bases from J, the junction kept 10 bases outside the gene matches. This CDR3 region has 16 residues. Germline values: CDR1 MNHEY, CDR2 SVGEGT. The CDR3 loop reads CASSLDGTGRNQPQHF. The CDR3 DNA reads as TGTGCCAGCAGCCTAGATGGGACAGGGAGGAATCAGCCCCAGCATTTT.

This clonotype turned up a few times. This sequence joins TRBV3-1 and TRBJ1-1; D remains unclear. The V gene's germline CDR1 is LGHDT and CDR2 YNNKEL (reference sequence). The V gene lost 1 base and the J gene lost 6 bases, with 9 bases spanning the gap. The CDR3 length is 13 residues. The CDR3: CASSQVVGSEAFF. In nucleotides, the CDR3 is TGTGCCAGCAGCCAAGTGGTGGGGTCTGAAGCTTTCTTT.